These 6 T cell receptor beta chains originate from one sample sequenced in a study of identical twins. Via MiXCR, TCRdb re-called the 5' RACE reads, giving one row per CDR3 protein. The table shows about 240,000 distinct CDR3 sequences, with about 11% occurring only once. The sample was memory T cells sorted from blood. The origin of the receptors is a man aged 45-60 years in good health.

The chain uses TRBV6-5 and TRBJ1-6; D perhaps matches TRBD1 (6 bases). The CDR3 length is 16 residues. The V gene's germline CDR1 is MNHEY and CDR2 SVGAGI. V dropped 0 bases and J dropped 8 bases, with 14 bases sitting between them. CDR3 sequence reads: CASSYSTGGRDSPLHF. In nucleotides, the CDR3 is TGTGCCAGCAGTTACTCGACGGGGGGGCGGGATTCACCCCTCCACTTT.

DNA for the CDR3: TGCGCCAGCAGCTCTGACGGGGCCTGGTCAGATACGCAGTATTTT. This encodes CASSSDGAWSDTQYF. The chain is built from TRBV5-1 and TRBJ2-3; D assignment may be TRBD1 or TRBD2 (5 bases each). V was shortened by 3 bases and J by 4 bases, with 15 bases between the two germline ends. This CDR3 has 15 amino acids. Germline CDR1 reads SGHRS; CDR2 reads YFSETQ.

This clonotype has only a few counts. A much larger clone differs by one base, so this may be a read error. The chain joins TRBV29-1 to TRBJ1-1, with D tentatively TRBD1 (5 bases). Trimming shortened V by 4 bases and J by 9 bases, and 9 bases separated the two germline ends. CDR3 size: 10 residues. Germline V gives CDR1 SQVTM, CDR2 ANQGSEA. The CDR3 sequence: CSVGGVQAFF. DNA for the CDR3: TGCAGCGTTGGGGGCGTACAAGCTTTCTTT.

The chain combines TRBV28 with TRBJ2-7; D is tentatively TRBD1 or TRBD2 (5 bases each). Trimming removed 7 bases at V and 9 bases at J, with 13 bases between. The CDR3 spans 11 residues. CDR1 is MDHEN and CDR2 is SYDVKM in the germline V gene. The CDR3 loop reads CASTTPGTQYF. Written as DNA, the CDR3 is TGTGCCAGCACCACCCCAGGGACGCAGTACTTC.

This clonotype was recorded only once. The chain recombines TRBV6-5 with TRBJ2-5, with 10 bases identical to TRBD2. V trimming: 6 bases; J trimming: 5 bases; junction bases outside the gene matches: 9. The CDR3 runs 15 residues. From germline, CDR1 is MNHEY and CDR2 SVGAGI. The CDR3 nucleotides are TGTGCCAGCAGATTACTAGCGGGACCACGGGAGACCCAGTACTTC. It encodes CASRLLAGPRETQYF.

V is TRBV6-1 and J is TRBJ2-7; 10 bases align to TRBD1. This CDR3 is built from 14 residues. V gave up 4 bases and J gave up 5 bases; unmatched junction bases: 5. CDR1 and CDR2 (germline): MNHNS, SASEGT. The CDR3 DNA reads as TGTGCCAGCAGTGTGACAGGGGGCCTCGACGAGCAGTACTTC. This translates into CASSVTGGLDEQYF.